This TCR beta chain was documented in a study of early T cells in non-severe SARS-CoV-2 infection. Study details: Whole-blood bulk RNA, unsorted, was sequenced, and chains were unpaired. Study-wide points: VDJdb matching skewed toward anti-spike CD8 responses, missing private and CD4 specificities.

In the library, individual cDNA molecules carried attached unique molecular identifiers. TCRdb fed the 5' RACE reads into MiXCR, producing one record per CDR3 protein. The sample yields roughly 92,000 distinct CDR3 sequences, about an eighth seen once. This clonotype has ten or more counts. Its antigen is not known. This CDR3 has 13 residues. The germline V and J ends were trimmed by 2 bases and 5 bases, with 8 bases remaining between them. CDR1 and CDR2 (germline): KGHSH, LQKENI. The chain uses TRBV18 and TRBJ2-3; maybe TRBD1 (5 bases). The specimen was whole blood, collected at baseline. The TCR comes from an adult who was a healthcare worker with PCR-confirmed SARS-CoV-2 infection or an uninfected control (not recorded which). DNA of the CDR3: TGTGCCAGCTCACCAAGCAGGGAAGATACGCAGTATTTT. Translation: CASSPSREDTQYF.